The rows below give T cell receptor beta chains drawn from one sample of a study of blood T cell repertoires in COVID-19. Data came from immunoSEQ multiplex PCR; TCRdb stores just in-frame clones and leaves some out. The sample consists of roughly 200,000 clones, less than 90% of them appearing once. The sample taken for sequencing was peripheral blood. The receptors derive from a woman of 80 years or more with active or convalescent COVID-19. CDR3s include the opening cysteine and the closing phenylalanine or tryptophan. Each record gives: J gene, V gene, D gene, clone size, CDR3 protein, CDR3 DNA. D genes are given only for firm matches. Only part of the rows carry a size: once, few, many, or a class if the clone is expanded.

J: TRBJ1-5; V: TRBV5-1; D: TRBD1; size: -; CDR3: CASSLRTGGDQPQHF; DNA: TGCGCCAGCAGCTTGCGTACAGGGGGAGATCAGCCCCAGCATTTT
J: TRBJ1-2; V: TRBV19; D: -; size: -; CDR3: CASSMSGNGYTF; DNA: TGTGCCAGTAGTATGTCCGGGAACGGCTACACCTTC
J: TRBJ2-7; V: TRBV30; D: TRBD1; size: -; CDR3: CAWSVAGTGVREQYF; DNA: TGTGCCTGGAGTGTAGCCGGGACAGGGGTACGCGAGCAGTACTTC
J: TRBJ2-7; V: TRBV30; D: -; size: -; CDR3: CAWTLGRMGNEQYF; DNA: TGTGCCTGGACCTTGGGGCGGATGGGCAACGAGCAGTACTTC
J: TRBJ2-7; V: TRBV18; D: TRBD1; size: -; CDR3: CASSPGTGVLYEQYF; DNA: TGTGCCAGCTCACCAGGGACAGGCGTTTTATACGAGCAGTACTTC
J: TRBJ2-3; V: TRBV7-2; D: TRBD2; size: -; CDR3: CASRRTSGGGVDTQYF; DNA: TGTGCCAGCAGACGGACTAGCGGGGGGGGTGTGGATACGCAGTATTTT
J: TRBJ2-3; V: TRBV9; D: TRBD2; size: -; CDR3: CASSVTTSGSTDTQYF; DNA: TGTGCCAGCAGCGTCACGACTAGCGGGAGTACAGATACGCAGTATTTT
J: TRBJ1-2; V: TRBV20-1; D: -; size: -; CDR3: CSASEGHYGYTF; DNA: TGCAGTGCTAGTGAGGGGCACTATGGCTACACCTTC
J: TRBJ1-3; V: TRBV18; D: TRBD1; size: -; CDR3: CASSPLTGVEIGNTIYF; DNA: TGTGCCAGCTCACCCCTAACAGGGGTTGAAATTGGAAACACCATATATTTT
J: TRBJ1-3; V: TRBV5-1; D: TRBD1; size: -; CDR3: CASSSMTGGSSGNTIYF; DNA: TGCGCCAGCAGCTCCATGACAGGGGGCTCCTCTGGAAACACCATATATTTT
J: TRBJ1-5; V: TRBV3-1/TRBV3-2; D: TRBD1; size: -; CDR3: CASSRSDRGGNQPQHF; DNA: TGTGCCAGCAGTCGTTCGGACAGGGGAGGGAATCAGCCCCAGCATTTT
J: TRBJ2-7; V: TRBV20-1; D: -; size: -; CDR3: CSASPGSWSYEQYF; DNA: TGCAGTGCTAGTCCGGGGAGTTGGTCCTACGAGCAGTACTTC
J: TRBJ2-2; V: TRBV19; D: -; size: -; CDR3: CASSRQGEAGELFF; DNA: TGTGCCAGTAGTCGGCAGGGGGAGGCAGGGGAGCTGTTTTTT
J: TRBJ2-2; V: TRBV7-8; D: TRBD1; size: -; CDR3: CASSPPRQGNTGELFF; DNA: TGTGCCAGCAGCCCCCCCCGACAGGGGAACACCGGGGAGCTGTTTTTT
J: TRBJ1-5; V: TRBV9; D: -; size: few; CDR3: CASSPGVGNQPQHF; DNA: TGTGCCAGCAGCCCGGGTGTGGGCAATCAGCCCCAGCATTTT
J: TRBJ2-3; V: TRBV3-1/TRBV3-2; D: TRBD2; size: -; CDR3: CASSQDIRTSGGLSTDTQYF; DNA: TGTGCCAGCAGCCAAGATATTAGGACTAGCGGGGGCCTTAGCACAGATACGCAGTATTTT
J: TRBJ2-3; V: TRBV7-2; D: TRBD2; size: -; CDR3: CASSLGLAEDTQYF; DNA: TGTGCCAGCAGCCTGGGACTAGCGGAAGATACGCAGTATTTT
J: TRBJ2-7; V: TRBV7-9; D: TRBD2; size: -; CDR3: CASSSPVSGSYEQYF; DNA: TGTGCCAGCAGCTCCCCCGTTAGCGGGAGCTACGAGCAGTACTTC
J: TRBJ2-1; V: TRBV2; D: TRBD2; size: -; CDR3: CASSADGLAVNLFF; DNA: TGTGCCAGCAGCGCGGACGGACTAGCGGTTAATCTGTTCTTC
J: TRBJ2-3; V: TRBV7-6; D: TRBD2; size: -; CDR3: CASSFQTSGSLADTQYF; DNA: TGTGCCAGCAGCTTCCAGACTAGCGGGAGTTTAGCAGATACGCAGTATTTT
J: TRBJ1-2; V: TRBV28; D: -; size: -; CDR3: CASTPATDRLNGYTF; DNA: TGTGCCAGCACACCAGCCACGGACAGACTCAATGGCTACACCTTC
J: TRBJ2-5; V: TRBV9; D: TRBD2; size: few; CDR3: CASGRTSGGEETQYF; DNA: TGTGCCAGCGGGAGGACTAGCGGGGGGGAAGAGACCCAGTACTTC
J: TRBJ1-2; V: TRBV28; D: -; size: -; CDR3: CASSRTSNYGYTF; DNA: TGTGCCAGCAGTCGGACTTCTAACTATGGCTACACCTTC
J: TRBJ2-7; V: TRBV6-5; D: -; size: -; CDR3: CASSRRGEQYF; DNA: TGTGCCAGCAGCCGAAGGGGCGAGCAGTACTTC
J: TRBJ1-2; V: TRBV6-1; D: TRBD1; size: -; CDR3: CASSEWDRGRYTF; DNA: TGTGCCAGCAGTGAATGGGACAGGGGGCGCTACACCTTC
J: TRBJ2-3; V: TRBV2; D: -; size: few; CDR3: CASGGTSRATDTQYF; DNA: TGTGCCAGCGGCGGGACCTCGCGCGCCACAGATACGCAGTATTTT
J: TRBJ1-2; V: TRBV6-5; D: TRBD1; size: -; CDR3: CASSYEQGAGGYTF; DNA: TGTGCCAGCAGTTACGAACAGGGGGCGGGTGGCTACACCTTC
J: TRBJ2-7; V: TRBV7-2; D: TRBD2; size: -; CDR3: CASSLGAGGQYYEQYF; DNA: TGTGCCAGCAGCTTAGGTGCGGGGGGACAATATTACGAGCAGTACTTC
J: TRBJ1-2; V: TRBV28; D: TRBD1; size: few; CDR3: CASTSPGTGLRGYTF; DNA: TGTGCCAGCACTAGTCCCGGGACAGGGCTAAGGGGCTACACCTTC
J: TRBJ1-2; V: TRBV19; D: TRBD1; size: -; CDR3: CASSSGQVLGGYTF; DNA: TGTGCCAGTAGTTCTGGACAGGTTCTAGGTGGCTACACCTTC
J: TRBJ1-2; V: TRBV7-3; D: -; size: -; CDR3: CASSLEGGQAPSSPGGYTF; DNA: TGTGCCAGCAGCTTAGAGGGGGGGCAGGCCCCGTCCAGCCCCGGGGGCTACACCTTC
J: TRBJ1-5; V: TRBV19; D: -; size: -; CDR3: CASSIRADSNQPQHF; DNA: TGTGCCAGTAGTATTAGGGCGGACTCCAATCAGCCCCAGCATTTT
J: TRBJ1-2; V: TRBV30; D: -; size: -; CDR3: CAWVRDIYGYTF; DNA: TGTGCCTGGGTAAGGGACATCTATGGCTACACCTTC
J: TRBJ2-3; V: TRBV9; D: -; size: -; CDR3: CASSVGPSYPRTDTQYF; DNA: TGTGCCAGCAGCGTAGGTCCTAGCTATCCACGCACAGATACGCAGTATTTT
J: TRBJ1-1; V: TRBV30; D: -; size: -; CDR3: CAWSVGRSVNTEAFF; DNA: TGTGCCTGGAGTGTAGGGAGGTCGGTGAACACTGAAGCTTTCTTT
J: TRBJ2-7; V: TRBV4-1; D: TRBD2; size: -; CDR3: CASSRTSGGPHYEQYF; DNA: TGCGCCAGCAGCCGCACTAGCGGGGGGCCGCACTACGAGCAGTACTTC
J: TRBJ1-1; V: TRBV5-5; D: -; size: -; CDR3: CASSPWRGTEAFF; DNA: TGTGCCAGCAGCCCCTGGAGGGGCACTGAAGCTTTCTTT
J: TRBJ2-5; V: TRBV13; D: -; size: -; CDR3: CASSLGQGEEETQYF; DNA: TGTGCCAGCAGCTTAGGGCAGGGGGAGGAGGAGACCCAGTACTTC
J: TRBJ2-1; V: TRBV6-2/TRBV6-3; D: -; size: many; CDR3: CASSYAIVFSYNEQFF; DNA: TGTGCCAGCAGTTACGCTATAGTTTTCTCCTACAATGAGCAGTTCTTC
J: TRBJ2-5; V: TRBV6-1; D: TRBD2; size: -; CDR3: CASSAFRLANQETQYF; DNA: TGTGCCAGCAGTGCTTTTCGACTAGCAAACCAAGAGACCCAGTACTTC
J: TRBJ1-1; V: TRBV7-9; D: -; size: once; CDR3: CASRGNRPLNTEAFF; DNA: TGTGCCAGCAGGGGGAACAGGCCTTTGAACACTGAAGCTTTCTTT
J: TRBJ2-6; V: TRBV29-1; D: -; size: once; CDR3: CSAQGSGANVLTF; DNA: TGCAGCGCACAGGGTTCTGGGGCCAACGTCCTGACTTTC
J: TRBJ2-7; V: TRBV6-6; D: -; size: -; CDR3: CASRDPGAYEQYF; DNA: TGTGCCAGCAGAGACCCGGGGGCCTACGAGCAGTACTTC
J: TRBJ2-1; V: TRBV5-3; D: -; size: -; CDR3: CARNGWARLSTEQFF; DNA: TGTGCCAGAAACGGGTGGGCGAGACTAAGTACTGAGCAGTTCTTC
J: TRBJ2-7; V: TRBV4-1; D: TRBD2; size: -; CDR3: CASSQDSGRDEQYF; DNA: TGCGCCAGCAGCCAAGATAGTGGGAGGGACGAGCAGTACTTC
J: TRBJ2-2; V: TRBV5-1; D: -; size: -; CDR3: CASSLDQLNTGELFF; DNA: TGCGCCAGCAGCTTGGATCAACTGAACACCGGGGAGCTGTTTTTT
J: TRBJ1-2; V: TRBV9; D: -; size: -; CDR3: CASSLSNRAGEGGYTF; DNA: TGTGCCAGCAGCCTATCTAACAGGGCCGGGGAGGGAGGCTACACCTTC
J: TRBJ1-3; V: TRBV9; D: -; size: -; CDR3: CASSTGPGTGRNTIYF; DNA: TGTGCCAGCAGCACAGGGCCCGGGACGGGTAGAAACACCATATATTTT
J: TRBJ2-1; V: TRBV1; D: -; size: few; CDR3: CTSSRKGISGGYNEQFF; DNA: TGCACCAGCAGCCGGAAAGGGATTAGCGGGGGGTACAATGAGCAGTTCTTC
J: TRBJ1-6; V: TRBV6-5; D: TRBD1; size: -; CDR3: CASSLSGTGDSPLHF; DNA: TGTGCCAGCAGCCTATCGGGGACAGGGGATTCACCCCTCCACTTT
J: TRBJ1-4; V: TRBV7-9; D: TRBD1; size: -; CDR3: CASSINPGQRNEKLFF; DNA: TGTGCCAGCAGTATAAACCCGGGACAGAGAAATGAAAAACTGTTTTTT
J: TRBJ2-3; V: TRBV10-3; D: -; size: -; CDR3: CAISGGLGTDTQYF; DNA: TGTGCCATCAGTGGGGGACTTGGCACAGATACGCAGTATTTT
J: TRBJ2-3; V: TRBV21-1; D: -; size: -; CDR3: CASRGPLVCSDTQYF; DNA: TGTGCCAGCAGAGGTCCCCTAGTTTGCTCAGATACGCAGTATTTT
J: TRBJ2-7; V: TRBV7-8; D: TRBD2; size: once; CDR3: CASSLRLAGAGEQYF; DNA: TGTGCCAGCAGCTTAAGACTAGCGGGGGCAGGCGAGCAGTACTTC
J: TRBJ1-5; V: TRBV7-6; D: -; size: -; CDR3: CASSLEGVGQPQHF; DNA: TGTGCCAGCAGCTTAGAAGGGGTAGGGCAGCCCCAGCATTTT